The source of this T cell receptor (beta chain) is a study of beta chain features in type 1 diabetes. The sequenced template was cDNA made from the entire isolated RNA. Clones were read by immunoSEQ multiplex PCR, and TCRdb kept only the in-frame ones, dropping some. The sample contains about 230,000 clones, 9.6% of which appear only once. Study conclusions and caveats: People with Type 1 diabetes carried modestly yet significantly shorter TCRB CDR3s in all four CD4+ subsets.

Germline V CDR1 and CDR2: SEHNR, FQNEAQ (reference sequence). The junction had 14 bases not matched to a gene; V was cut back by 4 bases and J by 7 bases. The CDR3 contains 17 residues. In its sample, this clone was seen a few times. Its specificity is not known. This clonotype was obtained from a woman under 30 in good health. The sequenced sample consisted of naive CD4+ T cells from blood. V is TRBV7-9 and J is TRBJ1-4; 8 positions match TRBD1. The CDR3 region is CASSSARQGFEGEKLFF. In DNA form, the CDR3 reads TGTGCCAGCAGCTCGGCTCGACAGGGGTTTGAGGGTGAAAAACTGTTTTTT.